A single sample is the source of the 5 T cell receptor beta chains below, sequenced in a study of CD8 T cells in ankylosing spondylitis. In TCRdb, the 5' RACE reads were re-called with MiXCR into one record per CDR3 protein. The sample lists approximately 260,000 distinct CDR3 sequences; roughly 8.6% were seen once. Sequencing was done on a sample of blood, either unsorted or a sorted T cell fraction (not recorded which). These receptors were collected from a male donor with ankylosing spondylitis or in good health (not recorded which).

V gene TRBV5-6 combines with J gene TRBJ2-7; the match to TRBD2 covers 14 bases. Germline trimming cut 9 bases from V and 0 bases from J; bases unmatched to any gene: 8. Germline CDR1 reads SGHDT; CDR2 reads YYEEEE. The CDR3 extends over 16 amino acids. The CDR3 nucleotides read TGTGCCACCGGACTAGCGGGGGGTCCCGGCTCCTACGAGCAGTACTTC. This gives the protein CATGLAGGPGSYEQYF.

A word on this clonotype: An end of the junction does not agree with germline; a read error may underlie this. The gene calls are TRBV30 and TRBJ2-3; the D is unclear. The CDR3 runs 12 residues. Germline V gene data show CDR1 as GTSNPN and CDR2 as SVGIG (reference sequence). The CDR3 protein is CAWSSRIDTRYF. CDR3 nucleotide sequence: TGTGCCTGGAGTTCAAGGATAGATACGCGGTATTTT.

Worth noting for this clonotype: A read error may account for a junction end that differs from germline. The CDR3 nucleotides are TGTGCCACCAGCATCCACCGGCCTGGCGAGCAGTACTTC. This encodes CATSIHRPGEQYF. The rearrangement joins TRBV7-2 to TRBJ2-7; D is uncertain. The V gene's germline CDR1 is SGHTA and CDR2 FQGNSA. CDR3 size: 13 residues.

This clonotype was seen many times. The chain carries TRBV4-3 and TRBJ2-5; D is possibly TRBD2 (5 bases). CDR1 is LGHNA, CDR2 YSLEER, per germline. The V and J ends lost 3 bases and 5 bases respectively, with 10 bases between them. The CDR3 totals 13 residues. This CDR3 reads CASSHQRGETQYF. DNA of the CDR3: TGCGCCAGCAGCCATCAACGCGGGGAGACCCAGTACTTC.

This clonotype was seen many times. The gene calls are TRBV10-3 and TRBJ1-5, with unresolved D. CDR3 size: 13 residues. CDR1 and CDR2 from the germline V gene are ENHRY and SYGVKD. The V and J ends lost 7 bases and 0 bases respectively, with 7 bases between them. The CDR3 spells CAIMEDSNQPQHF. In DNA form, the CDR3 reads TGTGCCATCATGGAAGATAGCAATCAGCCCCAGCATTTT.